The 23 T cell receptor beta chains presented below share a single source sample, sequenced in a study of neoadjuvant anti-PD-1 for oral cavity cancer. Libraries were prepared by immunoSEQ multiplex PCR; TCRdb keeps only in-frame clonotypes and omits some of them. The sample has 30,000 to 35,000 clones; around nine tenths are singletons. The material was PBMCs, obtained before nivolumab (anti-PD-1) treatment. These receptors originate from a person aged 40 to 85 with oral cavity squamous cell carcinoma.

V is TRBV18 and J is TRBJ2-2; D is uncertain. Germline V gene lookup returns CDR1 KGHSH and CDR2 LQKENI. CDR3 length: 12 amino acids. The germline V and J ends were trimmed by 4 bases and 9 bases, with 9 bases remaining between them. CDR3: CASSQANRELFF. CDR3 sequence (DNA): TGTGCCAGCTCACAAGCCAACCGGGAGCTGTTTTTT.

V and J are TRBV2 and TRBJ2-7; D tentatively reads TRBD1 or TRBD2 (6 bases each). Trimming stripped 7 bases from V and 0 bases from J, with 16 bases between. Germline V gene sequence: CDR1 SNHLY, CDR2 FYNNEI. This CDR3 region has 15 residues. CDR3 DNA: TGTGCCAGCAACATTCAAGGGGGGCCCTCCTACGAGCAGTACTTC. Translating gives CASNIQGGPSYEQYF.

This clone was observed once. CDR3: CASKMGTVSSYEQYF. The CDR3 DNA follows: TGTGCCAGTAAGATGGGGACGGTGAGCTCCTACGAGCAGTACTTC. The rearrangement joins TRBV6-5 to TRBJ2-7; D assignment may be TRBD1 or TRBD2 (5 bases each). The CDR3 is 15 residues long. Deletions cut 9 bases from V and 0 bases from J, with 18 bases between. The germline V gene encodes CDR1 MNHEY and CDR2 SVGAGI.

As DNA, the CDR3 is TGTGCCAGTAGTATAATTCCCGACTCACAAGCGTACAATGAGCAGTTCTTC. Translation: CASSIIPDSQAYNEQFF. The gene calls are TRBV19 and TRBJ2-1; unclear D gene. Looked up from germline, CDR1 is LNHDA and CDR2 is SQIVND (reference sequence). V was cut by 2 bases and J by 4 bases, with 18 bases left in between. The CDR3 is made up of 17 amino acids.

The chain employs TRBV15 and TRBJ2-2; TRBD2 agrees at 10 bases. V lost 3 bases and J lost 6; bases outside the gene matches: 7. The CDR3 extends over 16 amino acids. From germline, CDR1 is LNHNV and CDR2 YYDKDF (reference sequence). The CDR3 DNA sequence: TGTGCCACCAGCAGCCAAGCGGGGGGGCAGGCCGGGGAGCTGTTTTTT. This sequence encodes CATSSQAGGQAGELFF.

The chain couples TRBV11-3 to TRBJ2-5, with a weak D call TRBD1 (6 bases). Germline CDR1 and CDR2: SGHNT and YENEEA. The ends were cut back, 5 bases at V and 0 bases at J, with 13 bases in the middle. There are 15 residues in the CDR3. CDR3 sequence: CASSPGATDQETQYF. Here the CDR3 DNA reads TGTGCCAGCAGCCCAGGGGCGACGGACCAAGAGACCCAGTACTTC.

This clone turned up a few times. The chain combines TRBV6-1 with TRBJ2-1; TRBD1 might be the D (6 bases). The CDR3 spans 14 residues. Germline V gene data show CDR1 as MNHNS and CDR2 as SASEGT. V was trimmed by 10 bases and J by 0 bases, leaving 13 bases between them. CDR3 region: CAIFRGSSYNEQFF. The CDR3 DNA is TGTGCCATATTCAGGGGTAGCTCCTACAATGAGCAGTTCTTC.

V is TRBV11-2 and J is TRBJ2-5; 12 nucleotides agree with TRBD2. Per germline, CDR1 SGHAT and CDR2 FQNNGV. This CDR3 has 15 amino acids. V lost 6 bases and J lost 5; bases outside the gene matches: 7. The CDR3 region has the DNA TGTGCCAGCAGACCTAGCGGGGGGGCCTGGGAGACCCAGTACTTC. Its protein product is CASRPSGGAWETQYF.

The CDR3 is CASSPKRGVSYNEQFF. For the CDR3, the DNA is TGTGCCAGCAGCCCAAAGCGGGGGGTCTCCTACAATGAGCAGTTCTTC. V usage is TRBV7-6 and J usage is TRBJ2-1, with 9 bases that match TRBD2. The CDR3 is 16 residues long. The germline CDR1 and CDR2 sequences are SGHVS and FNYEAQ. J gave up 0 bases and V 5 bases, and 5 bases lay outside the gene matches.

The rearrangement joins TRBV7-6 to TRBJ2-2; the match to TRBD2 covers 14 bases. With 1 base clipped from V and 3 bases from J, the junction kept 4 bases outside the gene matches. The CDR3 runs 18 residues. Germline CDR1 SGHVS, CDR2 FNYEAQ. CDR3 bases: TGTGCCAGCAGCTTAGTGACTAGCGGGGGGGCTCACACCGGGGAGCTGTTTTTT. Its translation: CASSLVTSGGAHTGELFF.

The gene calls are TRBV5-8 and TRBJ1-5; D is ambiguous. The CDR3 loop spans 14 amino acids. V was shortened by 0 bases and J by 6 bases, with 10 bases between the two germline ends. Germline V CDR1 and CDR2: SGHTS, YDEGEE. CDR3 protein: CASSLDEGTQPQHF. For the CDR3, the DNA is TGTGCCAGCAGCTTGGATGAGGGAACTCAGCCCCAGCATTTT.

The DNA for the CDR3 is TGCGCCAGCAGTGAGTCCCAGGGGGGACTTTCTGATACGCAGTATTTT. It codes for CASSESQGGLSDTQYF. This rearrangement joins TRBV10-1 to TRBJ2-3, with D maybe TRBD1 (7 bases). Germline V lookup: CDR1 WNHNN, CDR2 SYGVQD (reference sequence). The CDR3 sequence is 16 residues long. V was pared by 0 bases and J by 6 bases, with 16 bases between.

On this clone: The junction differs from germline at one of its ends, possibly a read error. The chain joins TRBV7-2 to TRBJ2-7; D might be TRBD1 or TRBD2, each matching 7 bases. Germline CDR1 is SGHTA and CDR2 is FQGNSA. This CDR3 has 17 residues. CDR3 sequence reads: CASSPRGGRGQVYQQYF. CDR3 coding DNA: TGTGCCAGCAGCCCCAGGGGGGGGCGGGGGCAAGTCTACCAGCAGTACTTC. Full variable domain (missing parts from reference TRBV7-2 and TRBJ2-7): GAGVSQSPSNKVTEKGKDVELRCDPISGHTALYWYRQSLGQGLEFLIYFQGNSAPDKSGLPSDRFSAERTGGSVSTLTIQRTQQEDSAVYLCASSPRGGRGQVYQQYFGPGTRLTVT.

This sequence joins TRBV9 and TRBJ2-2; the match to TRBD1 covers 7 bases. The CDR3 runs to 16 residues. J was trimmed by 2 bases and V by 3 bases; bases with no gene match: 7. Germline V lookup: CDR1 SGDLS, CDR2 YYNGEE. This CDR3 reads CASSAGTVINTGELFF. CDR3 in DNA: TGTGCCAGCAGCGCGGGGACAGTTATAAACACCGGGGAGCTGTTTTTT.

There are a few counts of this clone. The chain couples TRBV6-5 to TRBJ1-1; TRBD1 matches 7 bases. After removal of 1 base from V and 3 bases from J, the junction contained 2 bases not matched to a gene. This CDR3 has 14 residues. Germline CDR1 and CDR2: MNHEY and SVGAGI. The CDR3 region is CASSYYGTDTEAFF. The DNA of the CDR3 is TGTGCCAGCAGTTACTACGGGACAGACACTGAAGCTTTCTTT.

The chain employs TRBV7-2 and TRBJ2-7, with a weak D call TRBD1 (5 bases). CDR3 length: 13 amino acids. Germline CDR1 SGHTA, CDR2 FQGNSA. Deletions cut 6 bases from V and 0 bases from J, with 9 bases between. The CDR3 region has the DNA TGTGCCAGCAGTTCCGACAGCTCCTACGAGCAGTACTTC. This codes for CASSSDSSYEQYF.

This chain joins TRBV7-9 and TRBJ1-1; unclear D gene. Germline V gene data show CDR1 as SEHNR and CDR2 as FQNEAQ (reference sequence). CDR3 size: 15 residues. V lost 1 base, J lost 5 bases, and 14 bases lay in between. The DNA for the CDR3 is TGTGCCAGCAGCTTAGACTTAGCGTCGAATACTGAAGCTTTCTTT. Translating gives CASSLDLASNTEAFF.

This clone came up once. The V and J genes are TRBV27 and TRBJ2-7; TRBD1 might be the D (5 bases). The CDR3 loop spans 12 amino acids. The V gene lost 8 bases and the J gene lost 7 bases, with 15 bases spanning the gap. Germline-derived CDR1 and CDR2 are MNHEY and SMNVEV (reference sequence). The CDR3 protein is CASAFQGREQYF. As DNA, the CDR3 is TGTGCCAGCGCGTTTCAGGGAAGAGAGCAGTACTTC.

The V and J genes are TRBV5-4 and TRBJ1-4; 9 bases line up with TRBD1. The germline V gene has CDR1 SGHNT and CDR2 YYREEE (reference sequence). Trimming cost V 3 bases and J 7 bases; bases outside gene matches: 4. The CDR3 has 14 amino acids. For the CDR3, the DNA is TGTGCCAGCAGCTCGGGACAGGGTGGTGAAAAACTGTTTTTT. Translated: CASSSGQGGEKLFF.

In DNA, the CDR3 is TGTGCCAGCAAAGGTGGCGGGAACACCGGGGAGCTGTTTTTT. Residues: CASKGGGNTGELFF. The chain combines TRBV2 with TRBJ2-2; D is unresolved. Deletions cut 7 bases from V and 1 base from J, with 10 bases between. The CDR3 is 14 amino acids. Germline CDR1 SNHLY, CDR2 FYNNEI.

The CDR3 is CASGLGQHTGELFF. CDR3 nucleotide sequence: TGTGCTAGTGGTTTGGGACAGCACACCGGGGAGCTGTTTTTT. The V gene is TRBV12-5, the J gene TRBJ2-2; D is possibly TRBD1 (5 bases). The length of the CDR3 is 14 residues. The ends were cut back, 1 base at V and 3 bases at J, with 6 bases in the middle. Germline values: CDR1 LGHNT, CDR2 FRNRAP. Filled out from reference TRBV12-5 and TRBJ2-2, the complete variable domain reads DARVTQTPRHKVTEMGQEVTMRCQPILGHNTVFWYRQTMMQGLELLAYFRNRAPLDDSGMPKDRFSAEMPDATLATLKIQPSEPRDSAVYFCASGLGQHTGELFFGEGSRLTVL.

This sequence joins TRBV6-1 and TRBJ1-3; D is unresolved. This CDR3 is built from 13 residues. V lost 0 bases and J lost 5, with 5 bases in between. Germline V CDR1 and CDR2: MNHNS, SASEGT. CDR3 amino acids: CASSEAGRNTIYF. The CDR3 DNA reads TGTGCCAGCAGTGAAGCCGGGAGAAACACCATATATTTT.

The gene calls are TRBV2 and TRBJ2-7; D is possibly TRBD1 or TRBD2 (5 bases each). The CDR3 consists of 13 residues. V lost 7 bases, J lost 0 bases, and 10 bases lay in between. Germline loops: CDR1 SNHLY, CDR2 FYNNEI. CDR3 protein: CASNAGSSYEQYF. The CDR3 region has the DNA TGTGCCAGCAACGCAGGGAGCTCCTACGAGCAGTACTTC.